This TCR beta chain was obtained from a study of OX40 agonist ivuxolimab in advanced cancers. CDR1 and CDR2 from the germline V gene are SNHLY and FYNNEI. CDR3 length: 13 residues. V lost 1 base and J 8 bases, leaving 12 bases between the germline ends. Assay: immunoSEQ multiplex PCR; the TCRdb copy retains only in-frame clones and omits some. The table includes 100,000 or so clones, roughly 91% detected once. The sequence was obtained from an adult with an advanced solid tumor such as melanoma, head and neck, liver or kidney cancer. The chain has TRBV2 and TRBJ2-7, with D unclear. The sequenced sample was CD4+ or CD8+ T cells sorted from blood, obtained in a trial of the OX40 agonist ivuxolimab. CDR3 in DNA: TGTGCCAGCAGTGAAGGTGGTCCTCGGCAGCAGTACTTC. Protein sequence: CASSEGGPRQQYF.